This TCR beta chain was captured by sequencing in a study of blood T cells in healthy people across ages. Broader study findings: A greater number of naive CD4+ cells and higher diversity distinguished long-lived donors from aged donors.

Together with a sample-barcoded 5' primer, a J-beta primer mix was included in a second PCR lasting about 6 to 11 cycles. TCRdb fed the 5' RACE reads into MiXCR, producing one record per CDR3 protein. The sample includes 700,000 to 1,000,000 distinct CDR3 sequences, under 45% of them seen just once. This clonotype came up a few times. Its specificity is unknown. V shed 3 bases, J shed 3 bases, and the junction held 7 bases outside the gene matches. From germline, CDR1 is DFQATT and CDR2 SNEGSKA (reference sequence). The CDR3 runs to 16 residues. Material for sequencing was blood. The genes are TRBV20-1 and TRBJ2-3; 12 bases agree with TRBD2. The sequence was obtained from a man aged 55 to 70 in good health. The chain's CDR3 is CSARPRLAGVTDTQYF. CDR3 nucleotide sequence: TGCAGTGCTAGGCCCCGACTAGCGGGGGTAACAGATACGCAGTATTTT.